This T cell receptor (beta chain) was sequenced in a study of CD4 T cells in relation to SARS-CoV-2 and coronaviruses. Before the COVID-19 pandemic, during about 2010-2018, CD4+ T cells were taken from unexposed donors. Isolation of CD4+ T cells took place after approximately 10 days in culture. Cells permitting, SARS-CoV-2 S/N and four cold-coronavirus spikes were tested on unexposed-donor CD4+ T cells. Half the medium was replaced with IL-2 medium on days 3 and 7. Clones were sequenced by immunoSEQ multiplex PCR, and TCRdb holds only the in-frame ones, with some missing. This table holds 25,000 to 30,000 clones, 74% found once. As for this clone: Its antigen is as yet unknown.

Specimen: CD4+ T cells from PBMCs, cultured in vitro. The TCR comes from a human donor in good health.

CDR3 protein: CASSQDGTGYQPQHF. CDR3 nucleotide sequence: TGCGCCAGCAGCCAAGATGGGACGGGGTATCAGCCCCAGCATTTT. V and J are TRBV4-3 and TRBJ1-5; D might be TRBD1 (5 bases). The CDR3 totals 15 residues. Germline CDR1 is LGHNA and CDR2 is YSLEER. V dropped 0 bases and J dropped 5 bases, with 11 bases sitting between them.